This TCR beta chain was observed in a study of blood T cell repertoires in COVID-19. Study overall: Both acute and convalescent COVID-19 samples were obtained from the United States, Italy and Spain. From T cells, B-cell-depleted T cells, or PBMCs came the material, which was cDNA or gDNA.

Each recovered donor of Cohort 3 presented with two negative PCRs, clearance, or symptom resolution. The protocol was immunoSEQ multiplex PCR, while the TCRdb copy is restricted to in-frame clones and leaves out a portion. The sample has under 200,000 clones; roughly 90% are singletons. The length of the CDR3 is 15 residues. The germline gives CDR1 MDHEN, CDR2 SYDVKM. Between the trimmed V and J ends, which lost 2 bases and 1 base, there was a span of 11 bases. The chain recombines TRBV28 with TRBJ1-1; no clear D. The receptor comes from a young woman who had recovered from COVID-19. Sequencing was carried out using PBMCs or T cells enriched from blood (not recorded which). The CDR3 nucleotides are TGTGCCAGCAGTTTAAGCGAGGCGGGGAACACTGAAGCTTTCTTT. Its translation is CASSLSEAGNTEAFF.